Below, 16 T cell receptor beta chains from the same sample are listed, as sequenced in a study of blood T cells in healthy people across ages. Together with a sample-barcoded 5' primer, a J-beta primer mix was included in a second PCR lasting 7 to 11 cycles. TCRdb recomputed calls from the 5' RACE reads with MiXCR, one row per CDR3 protein. This table has around 1,900,000 distinct CDR3 sequences, around 40% appearing once. What was sequenced was blood. These receptors were collected from a human donor in good health.

V usage is TRBV2 and J usage is TRBJ2-5; maybe TRBD1 (6 bases). The CDR3 totals 13 residues. Trimming removed 4 bases at V and 3 bases at J, with 9 bases between. The germline V gene has CDR1 SNHLY and CDR2 FYNNEI. The CDR3, as DNA: TGTGCCAGCAGTGTAGACAGGAAAGAGACCCAGTACTTC. Translation: CASSVDRKETQYF.

This clonotype showed up just a few times. J is TRBJ2-2 and V is TRBV25-1; TRBD1 aligns across 7 bases. V lost 6 bases and J lost 4; bases outside the gene matches: 5. Looked up from germline, CDR1 is MGHDK and CDR2 is SYGVNS. This CDR3 spans 14 amino acids. CDR3 bases: TGTGCCAGCAGCCCGGGACAGATCACCGGGGAGCTGTTTTTT. Translating gives CASSPGQITGELFF.

V is TRBV12-3 or TRBV12-4 and J is TRBJ1-2; D is ambiguous. Trimming left V 4 bases short and J 2 bases short, with 20 bases between. The CDR3 runs 17 residues. CDR3 protein: CASSSRPLLQKNYGYTF. In nucleotides, the CDR3 is TGTGCCAGCAGTTCCCGCCCCCTCCTGCAGAAGAACTATGGCTACACCTTC.

For this clonotype: The junction differs from germline at one of its ends, possibly a read error. The V gene is TRBV6-2 or TRBV6-3, the J gene TRBJ2-6, with a weak D call TRBD2 (6 bases). There are 15 residues in the CDR3. The germline V gene encodes CDR1 MNHEY and CDR2 SVGEGT. The CDR3 reads CASIPGVSGSNVLTF. Here the CDR3 DNA reads TGTGCCAGCATCCCGGGAGTCTCTGGGTCCAACGTCCTGACTTTC.

The chain links TRBV20-1 to TRBJ1-1; unclear D gene. Germline V gives CDR1 DFQATT, CDR2 SNEGSKA (reference sequence). The CDR3 has 13 residues. The germline V and J ends were trimmed by 4 bases and 1 base, with 10 bases remaining between them. The CDR3 is CSATRGWNTEAFF. Written as DNA, the CDR3 is TGCAGTGCTACCCGAGGTTGGAACACTGAAGCTTTCTTT.

The genes are TRBV12-3 or TRBV12-4 and TRBJ2-3; D uncertain. V was clipped by 6 bases and J by 11 bases, with 12 bases between them. The CDR3 extends over 11 amino acids. The CDR3 DNA reads as TGTGCCAGCAGGCTCACAGATGTGCAGTATTTT. Translated, it gives CASRLTDVQYF.

This clonotype was recorded a few times. A read error may account for a junction end that differs from germline. The CDR3 loop reads CSAGGGSNEQYF. The CDR3 bases are TGCAGCGCTGGGGGGGGCTCCAACGAGCAGTACTTC. The chain combines TRBV29-1 with TRBJ2-7, with D perhaps TRBD2 (7 bases). The CDR3 covers 12 residues. Germline values: CDR1 SQVTM, CDR2 ANQGSEA.

The chain couples TRBV19 to TRBJ2-7; D gene unclear. The germline V gene has CDR1 LNHDA and CDR2 SQIVND (reference sequence). This CDR3 spans 14 amino acids. The V end was cut by 3 bases, the J end by 2 bases, with 11 bases between. CDR3 region: CASSIGPGTYEQYF. The CDR3, as DNA: TGTGCCAGTAGTATCGGGCCGGGTACCTACGAGCAGTACTTC.

The gene calls are TRBV29-1 and TRBJ2-1; TRBD2 aligns across 7 bases. The junction had 4 bases not matched to a gene; V was cut back by 4 bases and J by 1 base. CDR3 size: 14 residues. Germline V gives CDR1 SQVTM, CDR2 ANQGSEA. CDR3 amino acids: CSVVGGNSYNEQFF. The CDR3 bases are TGCAGCGTTGTCGGGGGGAATTCCTACAATGAGCAGTTCTTC.

This sequence joins TRBV12-3 or TRBV12-4 and TRBJ1-4; no reliable D call. The CDR3 is 13 residues long. Between the trimmed V and J ends, which lost 6 bases and 6 bases, there was a span of 11 bases. CDR3 bases: TGTGCCAGCAGCCTAGCGGAGCATGAAAAACTGTTTTTT. Encoded protein: CASSLAEHEKLFF.

The chain carries TRBV12-5 and TRBJ1-6; D ambiguous. Germline V lookup: CDR1 LGHNT, CDR2 FRNRAP. V lost 7 bases to trimming and J lost 0 bases, with 7 bases between them. The CDR3 runs 14 residues. The DNA for the CDR3 is TGTGCTAGTGTTCAGGACTCCTATAATTCACCCCTCCACTTT. Protein: CASVQDSYNSPLHF. Full variable domain (outside the CDR3, taken from reference TRBV12-5 and TRBJ1-6): DARVTQTPRHKVTEMGQEVTMRCQPILGHNTVFWYRQTMMQGLELLAYFRNRAPLDDSGMPKDRFSAEMPDATLATLKIQPSEPRDSAVYFCASVQDSYNSPLHFGNGTRLTVT.

The rearrangement links TRBV5-1 to TRBJ1-2; 7 nucleotides match TRBD1. Looked up from germline, CDR1 is SGHRS and CDR2 is YFSETQ. The CDR3 consists of 16 residues. Germline trimming cut 4 bases from V and 3 bases from J; bases unmatched to any gene: 12. The CDR3 DNA is TGCGCCAGCAGCCGCTATTACAGGGGCTCTGACTATGGCTACACCTTC. This sequence encodes CASSRYYRGSDYGYTF.

The chain has TRBV7-9 and TRBJ1-2; possible D gene TRBD1, 5 bases. Trimming removed 5 bases from V and 2 bases from J, with 15 bases in between. The germline gives CDR1 SEHNR, CDR2 FQNEAQ (reference sequence). The CDR3 extends over 15 amino acids. The DNA of the CDR3 is TGTGCCAGCAGCACCTACAGACAGAGCAACTATGGCTACACCTTC. Protein: CASSTYRQSNYGYTF.

This clonotype has more than one count but fewer than ten. The chain links TRBV20-1 to TRBJ2-5; D is perhaps TRBD2 (6 bases). Per germline, CDR1 DFQATT and CDR2 SNEGSKA (reference sequence). This CDR3 contains 13 residues. Trimming shortened V by 5 bases and J by 5 bases, and 15 bases separated the two germline ends. The CDR3 DNA follows: TGCAGTGCTTTAGGGACTCCTTCTGAGACCCAGTACTTC. Translated: CSALGTPSETQYF.

V and J are TRBV5-1 and TRBJ2-4, with TRBD1 identical over 11 bases. The J call may be in error: the DNA end matches TRBJ2-7 better. The CDR3 has 15 residues. Germline lookup yields CDR1 SGHRS and CDR2 YFSETQ. The CDR3 spells CASSRRTGGFHEQYF. CDR3 in DNA: TGCGCCAGCAGCCGGAGGACAGGGGGCTTCCACGAGCAGTACTTC.

The chain has TRBV5-5 and TRBJ2-7, with 10 bases identical to TRBD2. The germline V gene encodes CDR1 SGHKS and CDR2 YYEKEE (reference sequence). The CDR3 consists of 16 residues. V gave up 4 bases and J gave up 0 bases; unmatched junction bases: 7. CDR3 residues: CASSRTSGYSSYEQYF. The CDR3 DNA reads TGTGCCAGCAGCAGGACTAGCGGCTATTCCTCCTACGAGCAGTACTTC.